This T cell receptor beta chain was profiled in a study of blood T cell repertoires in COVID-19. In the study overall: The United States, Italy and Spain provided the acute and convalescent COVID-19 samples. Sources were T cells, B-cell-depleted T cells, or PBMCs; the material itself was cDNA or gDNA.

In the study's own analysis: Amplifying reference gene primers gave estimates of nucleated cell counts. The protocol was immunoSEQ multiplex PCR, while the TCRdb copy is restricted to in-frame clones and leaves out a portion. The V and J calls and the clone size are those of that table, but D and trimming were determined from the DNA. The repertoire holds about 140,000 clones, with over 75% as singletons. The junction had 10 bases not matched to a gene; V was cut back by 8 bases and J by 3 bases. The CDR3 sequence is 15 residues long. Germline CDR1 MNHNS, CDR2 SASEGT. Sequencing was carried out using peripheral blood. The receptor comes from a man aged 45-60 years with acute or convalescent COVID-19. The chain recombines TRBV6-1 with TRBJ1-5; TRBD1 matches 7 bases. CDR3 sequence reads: CASFLGQNNNQPQHF. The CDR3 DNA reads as TGTGCCAGCTTTTTGGGACAGAACAACAATCAGCCCCAGCATTTT.